The present T cell receptor (beta chain) was sequenced within a study of CD8 T cells in Susac syndrome. As for the study in general: Patients with Susac syndrome had blood drawn and were at that point therapy-naive, on corticosteroids, or on intravenous immunoglobulin alone. Study findings and constraints: The Susac syndrome CD4+ T cell repertoires displayed no clonal expansion.

The germline V gene encodes CDR1 SGHDN and CDR2 FVKESK. V was pared by 1 base and J by 2 bases, with 11 bases between. This CDR3 region has 15 residues. The RNA input was about 0.5 to 1 ug, and it was reverse transcribed with random hexamers. TCR beta CDR3 was amplified by immunoSEQ multiplex PCR. This amplification extended across 54 Vbeta and 13 Jbeta segments. Via MiXCR, TCRdb re-called the immunoSEQ multiplex PCR reads, giving one row per CDR3 protein. The sample lists some 150,000 distinct CDR3 sequences; 85% to 95% were seen once. Patients having Susac syndrome satisfied recently defined diagnostic criteria for definite or probable disease. For this clonotype: Its target is not known.

The chain has TRBV14 and TRBJ2-5; a possible D gene is TRBD2 (5 bases). The TCR originated in a human donor with Susac syndrome. Sequencing was performed on CD4+ T cells from PBMCs. For the CDR3, the DNA is TGTGCCAGCAGCCAAGGGGCCAGGACTCAAGAGACCCAGTACTTC. Its protein is CASSQGARTQETQYF.